Presented here are 5 T cell receptor beta chains from one specimen sequenced in a study of identical twins. Each CDR3 protein is one row after TCRdb ran MiXCR on the 5' RACE reads. The table records around 680,000 distinct CDR3 sequences, 8.5% to 9.5% of them present only once. This sample also appeared in a second study, on yellow fever vaccine responses in identical twins.

The specimen sequenced was PBMCs. These receptors were obtained from a woman between 18 and 30 years old in good health.

This clonotype appeared a few times. The CDR3 coding sequence is TGTGCCAGCAGCCAAGATTCCGGGACTAGTTCTTACAATGAGCAGTTCTTC. Translation: CASSQDSGTSSYNEQFF. The chain joins TRBV3-1 to TRBJ2-1, with TRBD2 matching over 8 bases. Germline trimming cut 0 bases from V and 4 bases from J; bases unmatched to any gene: 8. Germline V gene data show CDR1 as LGHDT and CDR2 as YNNKEL (reference sequence). There are 17 residues in the CDR3.

This clonotype was counted between two and nine times. The rearrangement uses TRBV7-9 and TRBJ2-2; no clear D gene. From germline, CDR1 is SEHNR and CDR2 FQNEAQ (reference sequence). Trimming took off 2 bases at V and 6 bases at J, with 10 bases between the two ends. CDR3 length: 14 residues. The CDR3 spells CASSLMSGAGELFF. DNA of the CDR3: TGTGCCAGCAGCTTAATGTCTGGGGCCGGGGAGCTGTTTTTT. Together with reference TRBV7-9 and TRBJ2-2, the CDR3 gives the full variable domain: DTGVSQNPRHKITKRGQNVTFRCDPISEHNRLYWYRQTLGQGPEFLTYFQNEAQLEKSRLLSDRFSAERPKGSFSTLEIQRTEQGDSAMYLCASSLMSGAGELFFGEGSRLTVL.

The chain uses TRBV29-1 and TRBJ1-3; D is unclear. Germline-derived CDR1 and CDR2 are SQVTM and ANQGSEA. The CDR3 is made up of 13 amino acids. Between the trimmed V and J ends, which lost 4 bases and 0 bases, there was a span of 7 bases. CDR3 residues: CSVVASSGNTIYF. CDR3 nucleotide sequence: TGCAGCGTTGTCGCCAGCTCTGGAAACACCATATATTTT.

This clonotype occurred a few times. The chain uses TRBV7-9 and TRBJ2-5, with TRBD2 identical over 8 bases. CDR3 length equals 15 residues. Germline V lookup: CDR1 SEHNR, CDR2 FQNEAQ (reference sequence). The trim removed 8 bases at V and 2 bases at J, leaving 10 bases unmatched. The CDR3 region is CASLRAGTRQETQYF. CDR3 nucleotide sequence: TGTGCCAGCCTCCGGGCCGGGACTAGGCAAGAGACCCAGTACTTC.

This chain uses TRBV21-1 with TRBJ2-1. TRBV21-1 is termed a pseudogene. The CDR3 is 17 residues long. In nucleotides, the CDR3 is TGTGCCAGCAGCAAAGTTCGCGCAGGTAAAGTCTACAATGAGCAGTTCTTC. Its protein product is CASSKVRAGKVYNEQFF.